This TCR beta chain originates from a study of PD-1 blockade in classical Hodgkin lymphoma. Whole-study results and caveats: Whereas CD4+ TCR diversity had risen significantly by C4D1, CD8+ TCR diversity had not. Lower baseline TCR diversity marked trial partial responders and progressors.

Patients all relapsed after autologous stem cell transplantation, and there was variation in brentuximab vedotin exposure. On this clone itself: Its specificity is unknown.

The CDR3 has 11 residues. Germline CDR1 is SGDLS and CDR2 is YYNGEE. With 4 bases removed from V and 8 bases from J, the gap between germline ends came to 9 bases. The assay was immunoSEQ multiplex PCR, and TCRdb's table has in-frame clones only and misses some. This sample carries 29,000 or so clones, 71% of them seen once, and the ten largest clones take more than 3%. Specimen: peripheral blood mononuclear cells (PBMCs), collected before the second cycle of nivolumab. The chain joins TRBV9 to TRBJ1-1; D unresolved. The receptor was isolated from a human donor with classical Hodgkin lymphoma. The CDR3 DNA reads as TGTGCCAGCAGCTTAGTATCCGAAGCTTTCTTT. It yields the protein CASSLVSEAFF.